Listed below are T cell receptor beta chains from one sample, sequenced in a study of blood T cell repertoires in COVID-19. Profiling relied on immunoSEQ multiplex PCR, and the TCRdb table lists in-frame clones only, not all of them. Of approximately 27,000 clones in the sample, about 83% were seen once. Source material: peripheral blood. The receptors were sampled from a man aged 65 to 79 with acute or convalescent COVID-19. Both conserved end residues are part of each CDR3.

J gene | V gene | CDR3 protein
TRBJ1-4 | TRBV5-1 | CASDWQGATNEKLFF
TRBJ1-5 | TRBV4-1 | CASSHPAGGRQGQPQHF
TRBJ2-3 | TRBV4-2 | CASKGAGTDTQYF
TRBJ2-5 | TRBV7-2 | CASSLGEAGGPQETQYF
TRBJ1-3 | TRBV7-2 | CASSADRDSGNTIYF
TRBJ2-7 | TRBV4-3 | CASSQATSGSNNEQYF
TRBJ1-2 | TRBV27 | CASSFYDRDYGYTF
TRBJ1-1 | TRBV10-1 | CASSENGNTEAFF
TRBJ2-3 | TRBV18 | CASSPGTSGRTDTQYF
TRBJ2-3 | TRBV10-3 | CAIRPGTSGGATTDTQYF
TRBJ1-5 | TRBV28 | CASSSGRAGQPQHF
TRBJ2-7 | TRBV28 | CASRPTGTRQTYEQYF
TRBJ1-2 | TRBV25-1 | CASSWFGNYGYTF
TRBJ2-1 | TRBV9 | CASSVMAGNSYNEQFF
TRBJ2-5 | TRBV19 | CASGRETQYF
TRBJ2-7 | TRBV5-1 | CASSLSQGDEQYF
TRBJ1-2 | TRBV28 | CASSDWTGTGYGYTF
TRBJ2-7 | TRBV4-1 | CASSQGGQGVSDEQYF
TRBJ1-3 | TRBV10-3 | CAISDETKSSGNTIYF
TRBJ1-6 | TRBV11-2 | CASSQGLNSPLHF
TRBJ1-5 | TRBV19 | CASQQGARQPQHF
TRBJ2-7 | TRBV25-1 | CASSPTGGKTYEQYF
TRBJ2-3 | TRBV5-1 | CASSLASGIGDTQYF
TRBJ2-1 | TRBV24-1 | CATRGVTEQFF
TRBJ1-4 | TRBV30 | CAWSVPRDIFNEKLFF
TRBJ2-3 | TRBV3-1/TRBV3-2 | CASSLRQLDLYF
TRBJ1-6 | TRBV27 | CASSPEGALGSPLHF
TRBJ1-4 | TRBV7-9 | CASSLGVTGENEKLFF
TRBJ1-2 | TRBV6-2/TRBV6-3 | CASSAGQAYGYTF
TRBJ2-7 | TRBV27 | CASSLYGMDRLNYEQYF
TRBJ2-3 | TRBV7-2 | CASSRPPGSDTQYF
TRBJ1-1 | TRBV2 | CASSEQDMNTEAFF
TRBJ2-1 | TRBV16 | CASSQSGANEQFF
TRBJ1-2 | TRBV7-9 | CASSLAGEFFGYTF
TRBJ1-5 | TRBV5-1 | CASSLGLGSGSQHF
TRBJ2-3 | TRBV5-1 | CASSSTRQGLNSDTQYF
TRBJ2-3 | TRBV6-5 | CASSYTSGGADTQYF
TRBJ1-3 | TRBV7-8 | CASSLAGTGYGNTIYF
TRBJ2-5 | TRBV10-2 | CASGGTGVETQYF
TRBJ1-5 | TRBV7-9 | CASSLGANNQPQHF
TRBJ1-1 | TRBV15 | CATSRAGVALNTEAFF
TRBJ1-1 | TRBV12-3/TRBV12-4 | CASSARRLSIAFF
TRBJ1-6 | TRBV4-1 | CASSQGGQPTNSPLHF
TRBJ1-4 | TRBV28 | CASSLSAGANEKLFF
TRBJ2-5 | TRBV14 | CASSQDRLLRDF
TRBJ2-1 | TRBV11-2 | CASSLDLASPNEQFF
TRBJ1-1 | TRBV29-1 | CSDLQGRKTEAFF